This TCR beta chain comes out of a study of blood T cells in healthy people across ages. For the second PCR, which ran for about 7 to 11 cycles, a sample-barcoded 5' primer and a J-beta primer mix were used. TCRdb reprocessed the 5' RACE reads via MiXCR and lists one record per CDR3 protein. The sample has more than 650,000 distinct CDR3 sequences, about 53% seen once. Germline-derived CDR1 and CDR2 are MGHRA and YSYEKL. The trim removed 3 bases at V and 0 bases at J, leaving 7 bases unmatched. The CDR3 totals 17 residues. Material for sequencing was blood. The sequence derives from a man aged 80 or over in good health. This chain links TRBV4-1 with TRBJ2-1; 8 bases agree with TRBD2. CDR3 residues: CASSQMIAGSSYNEQFF. The CDR3 nucleotides read TGCGCCAGCAGCCAGATGATAGCGGGGAGCTCCTACAATGAGCAGTTCTTC.